This T cell receptor (beta chain) appears in the sequencing data of a study of shared clonotypes between healthy human individuals. The table came from immunoSEQ multiplex PCR; TCRdb's copy has only in-frame clones and leaves some out. The data hold around 240,000 clones, with approximately 70% observed a single time. CDR1 SGHRS and CDR2 YFSETQ come from the germline V gene. The CDR3 loop spans 14 amino acids. V was pared by 4 bases and J by 1 base, with 11 bases between. CD4+ cells underwent separation, giving CD45RA+ naive and CD45RA-negative memory subsets. About this clone itself: Other nucleotide sequences from this sample produce the same CDR3.

Sequenced input: memory CD4+ T cells sorted from blood. Regarding subset: CD45RA-negative fraction. This chain joins TRBV5-1 and TRBJ1-1; tentatively, D is TRBD1 (5 bases). This receptor was identified in a man aged 25 to 40 in good health. CDR3 sequence reads: CASSLGTGNTEAFF. CDR3 DNA sequence: TGCGCCAGCAGCCTTGGGACCGGGAACACTGAAGCTTTCTTT.